Listed below are T cell receptor beta chains from one sample, sequenced in a study of cytomegalovirus exposure and HLA in healthy donors. Sequencing was performed with immunoSEQ multiplex PCR; in TCRdb, only in-frame clones are kept and a portion is missing. The listing records about 130,000 clones. The sequencing input was PBMCs. The receptors derive from a woman aged 40 to 50 in good health and CMV-seropositive. Each CDR3 is given with its conserved first and last residue. The order of the fields is clone size, J gene, D gene, V gene, CDR3 protein, CDR3 DNA. D genes are given only for firm matches. Where a row states a size, it is once, few, many or the class of an expanded clone; other rows omit it.

>NA|TRBJ2-4|NA|TRBV18
CASSSYRDLAKNIQYF
TGTGCCAGCTCATCTTACAGGGACCTAGCCAAAAACATTCAGTACTTC
>NA|TRBJ1-4|TRBD1|TRBV18
CASSPAGQGSEKLFF
TGTGCCAGCTCACCGGCAGGACAGGGTAGTGAAAAACTGTTTTTT
>NA|TRBJ2-1|NA|TRBV11-3
CASSYWGQGNEQFF
TGTGCCAGCAGCTATTGGGGGCAGGGGAATGAGCAGTTCTTC
>NA|TRBJ2-2|TRBD2|TRBV29-1
CSGTERGRNTGELFF
TGCAGCGGCACCGAGCGGGGGAGGAACACCGGGGAGCTGTTTTTT
>NA|TRBJ2-7|TRBD2|TRBV7-2
CASSLVAGGRYEQYF
TGTGCCAGCAGCTTAGTAGCGGGAGGCCGTTACGAGCAGTACTTC
>NA|TRBJ2-1|TRBD1|TRBV7-3
CASSRYWPKAGQGVYNEQFF
TGTGCCAGCAGTCGTTATTGGCCTAAAGCGGGACAGGGAGTATACAATGAGCAGTTCTTC
>NA|TRBJ2-5|TRBD1|TRBV9
CASSYGQGRLETQYF
TGTGCCAGCAGCTACGGACAGGGGCGCCTGGAGACCCAGTACTTC
>NA|TRBJ2-5|NA|TRBV5-1
CASSSTSPPETQYF
TGCGCCAGCAGCTCTACTAGCCCTCCCGAGACCCAGTACTTC
>NA|TRBJ2-6|TRBD1|TRBV2
CASSLHGTGVGANVLTF
TGTGCCAGCAGTCTGCATGGGACAGGGGTCGGGGCCAACGTCCTGACTTTC
>NA|TRBJ2-1|TRBD1|TRBV11-1
CASSLRGQGYEQFF
TGTGCCAGCAGCTTAAGAGGACAGGGTTATGAGCAGTTCTTC
>NA|TRBJ1-2|NA|TRBV5-1
CASSPDSLANYGYTF
TGCGCCAGCAGCCCGGACAGTTTAGCTAACTATGGCTACACCTTC
>NA|TRBJ2-2|NA|TRBV5-1
CASSLADGGSNTGELFF
TGCGCCAGCAGCTTGGCCGATGGCGGGTCGAACACCGGGGAGCTGTTTTTT
>NA|TRBJ1-4|NA|TRBV7-7
CASSLGPRGASEKLFF
TGTGCTAGCAGCTTAGGTCCCCGGGGGGCAAGTGAAAAACTGTTTTTT
>NA|TRBJ2-7|NA|TRBV25-1
CASSETGMTYEQYF
TGTGCCAGCAGTGAAACAGGGATGACCTACGAGCAGTACTTC
>NA|TRBJ2-7|NA|TRBV11-2
CASSWGAEYEQYF
TGTGCCAGCAGCTGGGGAGCGGAGTACGAGCAGTACTTC
>NA|TRBJ2-1|NA|TRBV5-4
CASSVSSGSEQFF
TGTGCCAGCAGCGTGAGTTCCGGGTCTGAGCAGTTCTTC
>NA|TRBJ2-6|NA|TRBV7-9
CASSPDNSGANVLTF
TGTGCCAGCAGCCCGGACAACTCTGGGGCCAACGTCCTGACTTTC
>NA|TRBJ2-3|NA|TRBV29-1
CSVVGGGGDTQYF
TGCAGCGTCGTAGGAGGCGGCGGGGATACGCAGTATTTT
>NA|TRBJ2-3|NA|TRBV25-1
CASSRLEGTLSGTDTQYF
TGTGCCAGCAGTCGATTGGAGGGAACACTTTCTGGCACAGATACGCAGTATTTT
>medium-sized|TRBJ2-7|TRBD1|TRBV19
CASSIGTGFDEQYF
TGTGCCAGTAGTATCGGGACAGGGTTCGACGAGCAGTACTTC
>NA|TRBJ2-1|TRBD2|TRBV18
CASSSIPGTSVYNEQFF
TGTGCCAGCTCATCGATCCCCGGGACTAGCGTATACAATGAGCAGTTCTTC
>NA|TRBJ2-7|NA|TRBV10-3
CAISDTWGDEQYF
TGTGCCATCAGTGACACCTGGGGGGACGAGCAGTACTTC
>NA|TRBJ2-2|NA|TRBV7-7
CASSPRNRGGTGELFF
TGTGCCAGCAGCCCAAGGAACAGGGGAGGCACCGGGGAGCTGTTTTTT
>NA|TRBJ2-3|NA|TRBV4-1
CASSQDIRGAADTQYF
TGCGCCAGCAGCCAAGATATCCGGGGAGCGGCAGATACGCAGTATTTT
>NA|TRBJ2-7|NA|TRBV15
CATSRGTGPYEQYF
TGTGCCACCAGCAGAGGAACAGGGCCCTACGAGCAGTACTTC
>NA|TRBJ2-3|TRBD2|TRBV5-1
CASSLSGRASDTQYF
TGCGCCAGCAGCCTGAGCGGGAGGGCCAGTGATACGCAGTATTTT
>NA|TRBJ1-1|NA|TRBV5-1
CASRGGQNTEAFF
TGCGCCAGCAGGGGGGGGCAGAACACTGAAGCTTTCTTT
>NA|TRBJ2-2|NA|TRBV19
CASSLIIQGELFF
TGTGCCAGTAGTCTGATAATACAGGGGGAGCTGTTTTTT
>NA|TRBJ2-2|NA|TRBV28
CASRKTGELFF
TGTGCCAGCAGGAAGACAGGGGAGCTGTTTTTT
>NA|TRBJ1-5|NA|TRBV18
CASSQGAGNQPQHF
TGTGCCAGCTCACAAGGGGCCGGCAATCAGCCCCAGCATTTT
>NA|TRBJ2-1|NA|TRBV27
CASTPGTAAGLYYNEQFF
TGTGCCAGCACCCCAGGGACGGCGGCGGGACTCTACTACAATGAGCAGTTCTTC
>NA|TRBJ2-7|NA|TRBV7-9
CASSPPTGTWQYF
TGTGCCAGCAGCCCTCCAACAGGGACGTGGCAGTACTTC
>NA|TRBJ2-7|TRBD2|TRBV11-3
CASSRSGGFHEQYF
TGTGCCAGCAGCCGATCGGGGGGTTTCCACGAGCAGTACTTC
>NA|TRBJ2-2|TRBD2|TRBV4-1
CASSLGGVGAGELFF
TGCGCCAGCAGCCTGGGGGGGGTAGGAGCCGGGGAGCTGTTTTTT
>NA|TRBJ2-7|TRBD1|TRBV5-1
CASSLDGTGGEQYF
TGCGCCAGCAGCTTGGACGGGACAGGGGGCGAGCAGTACTTC
>NA|TRBJ1-5|NA|TRBV30
CAWSVRDINQPQHF
TGTGCCTGGAGTGTACGGGACATCAATCAGCCCCAGCATTTT
>NA|TRBJ2-2|TRBD1|TRBV4-3
CASSQAGTGDTGELFF
TGCGCCAGCAGCCAAGCCGGGACAGGTGACACCGGGGAGCTGTTTTTT
>NA|TRBJ2-2|NA|TRBV5-1
CASSLMETLGQGELFF
TGCGCCAGCAGCTTGATGGAAACTTTGGGACAAGGGGAGCTGTTTTTT
>NA|TRBJ1-5|NA|TRBV28
CASSLGGTGNQPQHF
TGTGCCAGCAGTTTGGGGGGGACGGGCAATCAGCCCCAGCATTTT
>NA|TRBJ2-5|TRBD2|TRBV7-9
CASSASGTGETQYF
TGTGCCAGCAGCGCTAGCGGGACGGGGGAGACCCAGTACTTC
>NA|TRBJ2-2|NA|TRBV19
CASSPRGAYTGELFF
TGTGCCAGTAGCCCCAGGGGCGCCTACACCGGGGAGCTGTTTTTT
>NA|TRBJ2-7|TRBD2|TRBV7-8
CASSLALSGISYEQYF
TGTGCCAGCAGCTTAGCGCTTAGCGGGATCTCCTACGAGCAGTACTTC
>NA|TRBJ2-7|TRBD2|TRBV6-1
CASSLAGGPHYEQYF
TGTGCCAGCAGTCTAGCGGGAGGGCCTCACTACGAGCAGTACTTC
>NA|TRBJ2-1|TRBD1|TRBV6-6
CASSLGTGLRDEQFF
TGTGCCAGCAGTCTAGGGACAGGGCTTCGGGATGAGCAGTTCTTC
>NA|TRBJ2-7|NA|TRBV7-2
CASSSHTQTAGEQYF
TGTGCCAGCAGCTCTCACACTCAAACGGCGGGAGAGCAGTACTTC
>NA|TRBJ2-2|TRBD1|TRBV11-2
CASSQGQGLRRGYTGELFF
TGTGCCAGCAGCCAGGGACAGGGATTACGGCGGGGCTACACCGGGGAGCTGTTTTTT
>NA|TRBJ1-5|NA|TRBV30
CAWSLDGEPQHF
TGTGCCTGGAGCCTTGACGGAGAGCCCCAGCATTTT
>NA|TRBJ1-2|TRBD1|TRBV25-1
CASRMGSGTGTGYTF
TGTGCCAGCAGGATGGGCTCCGGGACAGGGACGGGCTACACCTTC
>NA|TRBJ2-2|NA|TRBV7-2
CASSPLLARNTGELFF
TGTGCCAGCAGCCCCCTTTTGGCCAGGAACACCGGGGAGCTGTTTTTT
>NA|TRBJ2-2|NA|TRBV18
CASSPIQATTSTGELFF
TGTGCCAGCTCACCGATACAGGCCACAACATCGACCGGGGAGCTGTTTTTT
>NA|TRBJ1-5|TRBD1|TRBV5-1
CASSEGTASNQPQHF
TGCGCCAGCAGCGAAGGGACAGCCAGCAATCAGCCCCAGCATTTT
>NA|TRBJ2-3|TRBD1|TRBV29-1
CSVPDRAGDTQYF
TGCAGCGTTCCGGACAGGGCTGGGGATACGCAGTATTTT